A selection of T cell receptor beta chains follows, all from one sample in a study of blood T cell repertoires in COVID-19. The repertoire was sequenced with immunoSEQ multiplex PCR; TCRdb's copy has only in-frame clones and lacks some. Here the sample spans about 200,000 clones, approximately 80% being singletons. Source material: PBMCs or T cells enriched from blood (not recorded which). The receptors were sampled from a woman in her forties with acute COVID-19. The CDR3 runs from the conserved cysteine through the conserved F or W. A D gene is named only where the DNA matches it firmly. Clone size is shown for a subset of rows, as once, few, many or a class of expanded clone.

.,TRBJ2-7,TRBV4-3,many,TGCGCCAGCAGCCAAGAGGCCGCTGACAGCGAGCAGTACTTC,CASSQEAADSEQYF
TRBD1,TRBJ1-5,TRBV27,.,TGTGCCAGCGGGGGACAGGGGACAAATCAGCCCCAGCATTTT,CASGGQGTNQPQHF
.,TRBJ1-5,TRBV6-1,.,TGTGCCAGCAGTGCCCAGGGGCCCCAGCATTTT,CASSAQGPQHF
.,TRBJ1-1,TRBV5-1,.,TGCGCCAGCAGCTTGAATCTTTTGAACACTGAAGCTTTCTTT,CASSLNLLNTEAFF
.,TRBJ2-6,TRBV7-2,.,TGTGCCAGCAGCCGCGAGGCGGTCTCTGGGGCCAACGTCCTGACTTTC,CASSREAVSGANVLTF
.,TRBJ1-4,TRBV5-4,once,TGTGCCAGCAGCTTCGGGAGTGCAACTAATGAAAAACTGTTTTTT,CASSFGSATNEKLFF
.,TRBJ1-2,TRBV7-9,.,TGTGCCAGCAGCTTTGGCTACAGGGACTATGGCTACACCTTC,CASSFGYRDYGYTF
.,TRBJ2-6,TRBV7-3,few,TGTGCCAGCAGCTTAGAGACAGGCGATTACTCTGGGGCCAACGTCCTGACTTTC,CASSLETGDYSGANVLTF
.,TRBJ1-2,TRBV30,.,TGTGCCTGGAGTGTCAGGCAGGGGCCCTATGGCTACACCTTC,CAWSVRQGPYGYTF
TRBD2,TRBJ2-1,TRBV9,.,TGTGCCAGCAGCCGCGGGCTAGCGGGAGCCAATGAGCAGTTCTTC,CASSRGLAGANEQFF
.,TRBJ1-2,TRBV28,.,TGTGCCAGCAGTTTAGGGGGGATCTATGGCTACACCTTC,CASSLGGIYGYTF
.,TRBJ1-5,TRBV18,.,TGTGCCAGCTCACCACCCAGTCAGCCCCAGCATTTT,CASSPPSQPQHF
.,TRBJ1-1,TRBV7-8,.,TGTGCCAGCAGCTCCTTTAGTTTGAACACTGAAGCTTTCTTT,CASSSFSLNTEAFF
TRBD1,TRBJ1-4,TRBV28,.,TGTGCCAGCAGTTCCCCGGAGGGGGCATTGGGGAATGAAAAACTGTTTTTT,CASSSPEGALGNEKLFF
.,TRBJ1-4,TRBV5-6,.,TGTGCCAGCAGCTCGCAGGGTAATGAAAAACTGTTTTTT,CASSSQGNEKLFF
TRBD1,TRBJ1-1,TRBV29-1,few,TGCAGCGCAAACCAACAGGGGGCGGAAGCTTTCTTT,CSANQQGAEAFF
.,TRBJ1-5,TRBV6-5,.,TGTGCCAGCAGTTTCTTGTTCAATCAGCCCCAGCATTTT,CASSFLFNQPQHF
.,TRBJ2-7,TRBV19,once,TGTGCCAGTAGTATAGCCCTAGACGGGACCTACGAGCAGTACTTC,CASSIALDGTYEQYF
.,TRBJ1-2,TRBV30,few,TGTGCCTGGAGTGTATCGTATGGCTACACCTTC,CAWSVSYGYTF
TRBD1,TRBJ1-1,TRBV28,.,TGTGCCAGCAGTTTGTGGGGACAGGGCAGGTTAAACACTGAAGCTTTCTTT,CASSLWGQGRLNTEAFF
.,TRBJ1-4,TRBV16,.,TGTGCCAGCAGCCAATCCATACAGGTTAATGAAAAACTGTTTTTT,CASSQSIQVNEKLFF
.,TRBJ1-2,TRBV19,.,TGTGCCAGTAGTTTGGAGGACGCGATAAACTATGGCTACACCTTC,CASSLEDAINYGYTF
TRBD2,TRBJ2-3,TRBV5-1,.,TGCGCCAGCAGCTTGGGGCTAGCGGGAGTTGGAGATACGCAGTATTTT,CASSLGLAGVGDTQYF
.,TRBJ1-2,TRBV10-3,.,TGTGCCATCGCGGGGGGCCTGGTCGATGGCTACACCTTC,CAIAGGLVDGYTF